This TCR beta chain was profiled in a study of blood T cell repertoires in COVID-19. Assay used: immunoSEQ multiplex PCR; TCRdb lists only in-frame clones, some missing. The top ten hold 0.9% to 1.5% of the sample, which has 88,000 or so clones, roughly 91% seen once. The CDR3 runs to 15 residues. The V gene end was trimmed by 6 bases and the J gene end by 7 bases; junction bases not matched to a gene: 9. CDR1 and CDR2 (germline): KGHDR, SFDVKD. The sequenced sample was PBMCs or T cells enriched from blood (not recorded which). This sequence was found in a woman aged 50 to 60 with acute COVID-19. The chain uses TRBV24-1 and TRBJ2-1, with 9 bases matching TRBD1. The CDR3 sequence: CATSTGTGFGNEQFF. In DNA, the CDR3 is TGTGCCACCAGTACAGGGACAGGGTTTGGAAATGAGCAGTTCTTC.